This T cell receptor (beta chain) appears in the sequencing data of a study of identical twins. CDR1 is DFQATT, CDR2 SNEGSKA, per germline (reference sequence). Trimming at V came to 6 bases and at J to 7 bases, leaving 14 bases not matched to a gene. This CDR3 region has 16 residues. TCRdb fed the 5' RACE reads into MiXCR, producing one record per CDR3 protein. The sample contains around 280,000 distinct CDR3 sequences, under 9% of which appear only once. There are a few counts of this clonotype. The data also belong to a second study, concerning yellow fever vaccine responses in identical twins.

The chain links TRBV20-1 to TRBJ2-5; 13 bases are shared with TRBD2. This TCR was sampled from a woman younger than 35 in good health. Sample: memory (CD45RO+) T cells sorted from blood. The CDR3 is CSAAGLAGLEGGTQYF. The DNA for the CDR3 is TGCAGTGCCGCGGGACTAGCGGGACTCGAAGGAGGGACCCAGTACTTC.